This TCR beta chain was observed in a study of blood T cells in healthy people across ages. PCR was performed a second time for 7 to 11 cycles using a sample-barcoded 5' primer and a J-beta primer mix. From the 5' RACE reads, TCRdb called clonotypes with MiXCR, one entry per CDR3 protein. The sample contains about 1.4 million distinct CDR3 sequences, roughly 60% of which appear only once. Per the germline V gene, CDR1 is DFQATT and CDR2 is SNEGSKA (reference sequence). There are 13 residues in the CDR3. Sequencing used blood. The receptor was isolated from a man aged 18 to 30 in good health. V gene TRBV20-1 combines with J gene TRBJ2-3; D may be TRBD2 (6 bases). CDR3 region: CSAPEGPTDTQYF. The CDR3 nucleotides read TGCAGCGCCCCGGAGGGCCCCACAGATACGCAGTATTTT.